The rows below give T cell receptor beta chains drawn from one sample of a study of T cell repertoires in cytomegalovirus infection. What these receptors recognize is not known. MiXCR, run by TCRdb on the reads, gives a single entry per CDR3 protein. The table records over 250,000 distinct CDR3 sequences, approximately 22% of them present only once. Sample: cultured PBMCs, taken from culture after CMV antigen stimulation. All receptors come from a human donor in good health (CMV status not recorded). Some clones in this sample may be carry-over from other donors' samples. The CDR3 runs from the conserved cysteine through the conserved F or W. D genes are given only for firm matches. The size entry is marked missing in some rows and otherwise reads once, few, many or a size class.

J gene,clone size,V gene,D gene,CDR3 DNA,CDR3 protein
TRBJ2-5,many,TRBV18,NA,TGTGCCAGCTCACCCTTGGACGGACAAGAGACCCAGTACTTC,CASSPLDGQETQYF
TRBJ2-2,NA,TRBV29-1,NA,TGCAGCGTTGTCGGTGTCGGGGAGCTGTTTTTT,CSVVGVGELFF
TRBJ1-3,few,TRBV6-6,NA,TGTGCCAGCAGTTACGACACCATATATTTT,CASSYDTIYF
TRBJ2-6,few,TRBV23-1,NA,TGCGCCAGCAATCCCACTGCTGACAGGCCCTTCTCCTTTTACTCTGGGGCCAACGTCCTGACTTTC,CASNPTADRPFSFYSGANVLTF
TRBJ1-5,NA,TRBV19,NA,TGTGCCAGTAGTATAATAGGAGGGCAGGCGAATCAGCCCCAGCATTTT,CASSIIGGQANQPQHF
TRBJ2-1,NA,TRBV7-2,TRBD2,TGTGCCAGCAGCGCCTCACTAGCGGGATACAATGAGCAGTTCTTC,CASSASLAGYNEQFF
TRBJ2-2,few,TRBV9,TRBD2,TGTGCCAGCAGCGTAGCCAGCGGGAGTGCCGGGGAGCTGTTTTTT,CASSVASGSAGELFF
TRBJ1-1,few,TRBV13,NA,TGTGCCAGCAGCGGGGGCGTGAGGTCTGCGACTGAAGCTTTCTTT,CASSGGVRSATEAFF
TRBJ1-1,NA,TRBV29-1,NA,TGCAGCGTTGAACAGGGAGTAAACACTGAAGCTTTCTTT,CSVEQGVNTEAFF
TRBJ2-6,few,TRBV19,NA,TGTGCCAGTAGTATTCAGAGGGACACTGGGGCCAACGTCCTGACTTTC,CASSIQRDTGANVLTF
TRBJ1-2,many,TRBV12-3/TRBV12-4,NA,TGTGCCAGCAGTATAGGGAGCTATGGCTACACCTTC,CASSIGSYGYTF
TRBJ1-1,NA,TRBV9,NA,TGTGCCAGCAGCCCTCGAGATGGGGCGAACACTGAAGCTTTCTTT,CASSPRDGANTEAFF
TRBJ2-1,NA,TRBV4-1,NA,TGCGCCAGCAGCCGTCCTGATTGGGATGAGCAGTTCTTC,CASSRPDWDEQFF
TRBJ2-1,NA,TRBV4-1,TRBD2,TGCGCCAGCAGCCAATCGACTAGCGGGTCCTACAATGAGCAGTTCTTC,CASSQSTSGSYNEQFF
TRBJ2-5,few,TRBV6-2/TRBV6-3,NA,TGTGCCAGCAGTTCCGGGACGCTCCAAGAGACCCAGTACTTC,CASSSGTLQETQYF
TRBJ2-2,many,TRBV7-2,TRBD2,TGTGCCAGCAGCTTAGGCGGGACTATCGACACCGGGGAGCTGTTTTTT,CASSLGGTIDTGELFF
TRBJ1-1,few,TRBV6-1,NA,TGTGCCAGCAGCCAAGACCCGAACACTGAAGCTTTCTTT,CASSQDPNTEAFF